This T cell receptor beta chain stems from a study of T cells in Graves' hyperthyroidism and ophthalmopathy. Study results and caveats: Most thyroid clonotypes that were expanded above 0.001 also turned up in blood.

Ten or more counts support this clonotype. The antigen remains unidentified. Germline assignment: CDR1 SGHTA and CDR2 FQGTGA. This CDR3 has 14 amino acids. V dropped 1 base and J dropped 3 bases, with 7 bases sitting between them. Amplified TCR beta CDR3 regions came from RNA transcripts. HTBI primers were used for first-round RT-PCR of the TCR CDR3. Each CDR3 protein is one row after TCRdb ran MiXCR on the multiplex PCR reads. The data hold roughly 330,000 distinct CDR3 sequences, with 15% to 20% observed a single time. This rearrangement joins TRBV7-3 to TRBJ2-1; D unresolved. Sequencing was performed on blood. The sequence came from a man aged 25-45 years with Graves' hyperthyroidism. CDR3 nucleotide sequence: TGTGCCAGCAGCTTAAGTGTAAGCTACAATGAGCAGTTCTTC. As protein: CASSLSVSYNEQFF.